The 12 T cell receptor beta chains below were found in one sample sequenced in a study of T cells in Graves' hyperthyroidism and ophthalmopathy. The source material, RNA transcripts, was used to amplify TCR beta CDR3 regions. In the first-round RT-PCR of the TCR CDR3, the HTBI primer set was used. MiXCR, applied by TCRdb to the multiplex PCR reads, yields one record per CDR3 protein. Among over 500,000 distinct CDR3 sequences listed, about 15% were seen once. Sequenced sample: blood. These receptors all come from a woman aged 40 to 55 with Graves' hyperthyroidism.

This chain connects TRBV28 to TRBJ2-6; D remains unclear. Looked up from germline, CDR1 is MDHEN and CDR2 is SYDVKM. The CDR3 contains 15 residues. The V end lost 10 bases, the J end lost 4 bases, and 17 bases lay between the germline ends. The CDR3: CATLVVGSGANVLTF. CDR3 DNA: TGTGCCACCCTCGTCGTGGGCTCGGGGGCCAACGTCCTGACTTTC.

Comment on this clonotype: This may be a read error: a much more frequent sequence differs by one nucleotide. The chain recombines TRBV5-1 with TRBJ2-1; D gene unclear. The CDR3 consists of 13 residues. CDR1 is SGHRS, CDR2 YFSETQ, per germline. Trimming took off 0 bases at V and 5 bases at J, with 6 bases between the two ends. The CDR3 region is CASSLVGDNEQFF. The CDR3 nucleotides are TGCGCCAGCAGCTTGGTTGGGGACAATGAGCAGTTCTTC.

The chain couples TRBV20-1 to TRBJ2-7; the D gene is possibly TRBD1 (6 bases). The germline CDR1 and CDR2 sequences are DFQATT and SNEGSKA (reference sequence). The CDR3 covers 14 residues. V was pared by 3 bases and J by 2 bases, with 14 bases between. CDR3 DNA sequence: TGCAGTGCTAGCAGGGCAGGGGAGCCCTACGAGCAGTACTTC. This codes for CSASRAGEPYEQYF.

This clonotype was seen more than once but under ten times. The V and J genes are TRBV15 and TRBJ1-5, with D unresolved. V shed 1 base and J shed 5 bases, with 12 bases lying between them. The CDR3 length is 15 residues. CDR1 is LNHNV, CDR2 YYDKDF, per germline (reference sequence). CDR3 in amino acids: CATSRVRDEYQPQHF. As DNA, the CDR3 is TGTGCCACCAGCAGAGTAAGAGATGAGTATCAGCCCCAGCATTTT.

The CDR3 DNA sequence: TGCGCCAGCAGCCAACCTGCCCGGGATATCGGAGATACGCAGTATTTT. This codes for CASSQPARDIGDTQYF. This chain uses TRBV4-1 with TRBJ2-3; tentative D call: TRBD2 (5 bases). V shed 2 bases and J shed 5 bases, with 17 bases lying between them. Germline loops: CDR1 MGHRA, CDR2 YSYEKL. The CDR3 runs to 16 residues.

This clonotype has a count of ten or more. The chain has TRBV6-5 and TRBJ2-1, with 11 bases matching TRBD2. CDR1 is MNHEY and CDR2 is SVGAGI in the germline V gene. V shed 2 bases and J 9 bases; nucleotides not matched to a gene: 9. CDR3 length equals 16 residues. The CDR3, as DNA: TGTGCCAGCAGTTACGCGGGGGTAGCGGGAGGGTTTGAGCAGTTCTTC. It translates to CASSYAGVAGGFEQFF.

The J gene is TRBJ1-5, the V gene TRBV12-3 or TRBV12-4; TRBD1 agrees at 9 bases. Germline trimming cut 7 bases from V and 1 base from J; bases unmatched to any gene: 2. The CDR3 runs 14 residues. CDR3 sequence (DNA): TGTGCCAGCAAAGACAGGGGGAGCAATCAGCCCCAGCATTTT. Protein: CASKDRGSNQPQHF.

This clonotype has only one observation. The CDR3 protein is CAWSAKPGSANVLTF. The CDR3 coding sequence is TGTGCCTGGAGTGCGAAACCGGGTTCGGCCAACGTCCTGACTTTC. The V and J genes are TRBV30 and TRBJ2-6, with D hard to call. The CDR3 spans 15 residues. Germline V gene sequence: CDR1 GTSNPN, CDR2 SVGIG (reference sequence). The V end was cut by 1 base, the J end by 6 bases, with 13 bases between.

This clonotype was seen many times. This chain links TRBV2 with TRBJ1-2; no reliable D call. CDR1 and CDR2 from the germline V gene are SNHLY and FYNNEI. The V end lost 3 bases, the J end lost 0 bases, and 11 bases lay between the germline ends. The CDR3 sequence is 15 residues long. DNA of the CDR3: TGTGCCAGCAGTGATTGGCAGATGGCTAACTATGGCTACACCTTC. Its protein product is CASSDWQMANYGYTF.

The V and J genes are TRBV28 and TRBJ1-1, with 9 nucleotides matching TRBD1. J was trimmed by 6 bases and V by 5 bases; bases with no gene match: 7. Looked up from germline, CDR1 is MDHEN and CDR2 is SYDVKM. This CDR3 region has 14 residues. CDR3 bases: TGTGCCAGCAGTCCACAGGGGGCATTCGCTGAAGCTTTCTTT. It encodes CASSPQGAFAEAFF.

The chain recombines TRBV9 with TRBJ1-3, with D uncertain. Germline V gives CDR1 SGDLS, CDR2 YYNGEE. The CDR3 is 13 residues long. V was pared by 0 bases and J by 2 bases, with 3 bases between. The CDR3 DNA follows: TGTGCCAGCAGCGTAGACCCTGGAAACACCATATATTTT. This encodes CASSVDPGNTIYF.

Ten or more counts support this clonotype. The V call is TRBV20-1, the J call TRBJ1-1, with a weak D call TRBD1 (6 bases). CDR3 size: 13 residues. Germline V lookup: CDR1 DFQATT, CDR2 SNEGSKA (reference sequence). V lost 6 bases and J lost 2, with 13 bases in between. In DNA, the CDR3 is TGCAGTGCCCGGACAGCCAACAACACTGAAGCTTTCTTT. It encodes CSARTANNTEAFF.